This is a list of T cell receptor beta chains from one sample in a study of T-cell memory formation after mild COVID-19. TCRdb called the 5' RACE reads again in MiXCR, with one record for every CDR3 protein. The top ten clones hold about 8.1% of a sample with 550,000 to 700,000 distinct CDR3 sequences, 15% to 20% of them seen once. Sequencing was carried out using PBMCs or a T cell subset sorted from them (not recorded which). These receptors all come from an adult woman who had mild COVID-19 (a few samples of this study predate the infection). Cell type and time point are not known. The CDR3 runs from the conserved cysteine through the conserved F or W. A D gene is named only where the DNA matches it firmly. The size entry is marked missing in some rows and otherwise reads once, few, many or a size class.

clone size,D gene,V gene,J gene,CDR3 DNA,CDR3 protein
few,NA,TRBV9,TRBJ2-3,TGTGCCAGCAGCGTTGGCACTAGCACAGATACGCAGTATTTT,CASSVGTSTDTQYF
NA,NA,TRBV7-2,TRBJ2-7,TGTGCCAGCAGCTCCCAGGCCTCCTACGAGCAGTACTTC,CASSSQASYEQYF
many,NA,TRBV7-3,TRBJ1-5,TGTGCCAGCAGCCCCTACAATCAGCCCCAGCATTTT,CASSPYNQPQHF
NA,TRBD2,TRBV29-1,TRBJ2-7,TGCAGCGCGAGGACTAGCGGGGGCCCTGGTTCCTACGAGCAGTACTTC,CSARTSGGPGSYEQYF
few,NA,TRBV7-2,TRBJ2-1,TGTGCCAGCAGCCGGGTAGGGCAAGCGCAGTTCTTC,CASSRVGQAQFF
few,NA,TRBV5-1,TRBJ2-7,TGCGCCAGCAGCTTGGATCTTTGGGTTGGGCCCTTCTCCTACGAGCAGTACTTC,CASSLDLWVGPFSYEQYF
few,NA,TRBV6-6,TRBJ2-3,TGTGCCAGCAGGGACGAGGGGGTGGATACGCAGTATTTT,CASRDEGVDTQYF
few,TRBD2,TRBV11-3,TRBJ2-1,TGTGCCAGCAGCTTAGTGGAGGGACTAGTCGACCCTGGGGCTTACAATGAGCAGTTCTTC,CASSLVEGLVDPGAYNEQFF
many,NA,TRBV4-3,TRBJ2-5,TGCGCCAGCAGCCAGCGACAGCAAGAGACCCAGTACTTC,CASSQRQQETQYF
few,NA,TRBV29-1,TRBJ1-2,TGCAGCGTTGCGAAGGGCACAACTAACTATGGCTACACCTTC,CSVAKGTTNYGYTF
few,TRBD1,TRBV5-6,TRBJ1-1,TGTGCCAGCAGCTATAACAGGGGGCTCACTGAAGCTTTCTTT,CASSYNRGLTEAFF
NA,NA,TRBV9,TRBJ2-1,TGTGCCAGCAGCGTCCGACCCGGGGATGAGCAGTTCTTC,CASSVRPGDEQFF
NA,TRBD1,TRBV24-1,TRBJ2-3,TGTGCCACCAGTGAAAAGGACAGGACTAGCACAGATACGCAGTATTTT,CATSEKDRTSTDTQYF
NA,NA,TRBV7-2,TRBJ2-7,TGTGCCAGCAGCAGAGACGCCTACGAGCAGTACTTC,CASSRDAYEQYF
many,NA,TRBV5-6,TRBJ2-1,TGTGCCAGCAGCTGGGGAAGAGGTGAGCAGTTCTTC,CASSWGRGEQFF
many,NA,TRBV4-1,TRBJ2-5,TGCGCCAGCAGCCGGGTCGCGGGGCCGGAGACCCAGTACTTC,CASSRVAGPETQYF
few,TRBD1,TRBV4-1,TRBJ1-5,TGCGCCAGCAGCCAAGAGGGACAGAGAGTTGGGGGCAATCAGCCCCAGCATTTT,CASSQEGQRVGGNQPQHF
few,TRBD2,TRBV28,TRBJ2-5,TGTGCCAGCAGTTTATACGGTAGCGGGAACCAAGAGACCCAGTACTTC,CASSLYGSGNQETQYF
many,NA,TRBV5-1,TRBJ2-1,TGCGCCAGCAGCTTGGGACAGGTCTCCTACAATGAGCAGTTCTTC,CASSLGQVSYNEQFF
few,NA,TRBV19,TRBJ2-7,TGTGCCAGTAGTATGGGGCCCTACGAGCAGTACTTC,CASSMGPYEQYF
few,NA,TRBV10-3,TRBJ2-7,TGTGCCATCAGTGAGAGGGCGGACTACGAGCAGTACTTC,CAISERADYEQYF
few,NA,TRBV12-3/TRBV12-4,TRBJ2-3,TGTGCCAGCAGCCCGGGGCTAGAAGAGGATACGCAGTATTTT,CASSPGLEEDTQYF
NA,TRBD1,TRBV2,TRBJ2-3,TGTGCCGGGGGACAGGGAGTCACAGATACGCAGTATTTT,CAGGQGVTDTQYF
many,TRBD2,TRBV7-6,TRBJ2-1,TGTGCCAGCAGCTTAGGTGCGGGGGGTTTGATTGGGAATGAGCAGTTCTTC,CASSLGAGGLIGNEQFF
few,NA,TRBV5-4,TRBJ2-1,TGTGCCAGCAGCTTGGTACAGGGGGGGATCGATGAGCAGTTCTTC,CASSLVQGGIDEQFF
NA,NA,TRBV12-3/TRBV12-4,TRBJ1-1,TGTGCCAGCAGTCCCCGATTAGACGGCACTGAAGCTTTCTTT,CASSPRLDGTEAFF
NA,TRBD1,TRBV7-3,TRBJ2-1,TGTGCCAGCAGAGCAGGGACAGGGAACTACAATGAGCAGTTCTTC,CASRAGTGNYNEQFF
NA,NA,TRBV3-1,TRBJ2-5,TGTGCCAGCAGCCATGCGGGGAGGCAAGAGACCCAGTACTTC,CASSHAGRQETQYF
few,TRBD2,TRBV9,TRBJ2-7,TGTGCCAGCAGCGCCTCGGGACTAGTGGGCGAGCAGTACTTC,CASSASGLVGEQYF
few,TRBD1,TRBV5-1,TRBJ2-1,TGCGCCAGCAGCTTACCCAGGGGACAGGGGGAGAATGAGCAGTTCTTC,CASSLPRGQGENEQFF
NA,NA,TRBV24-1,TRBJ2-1,TGTGCCACCAGTGATCCAGGGACAAGCTCCTACAATGAGCAGTTCTTC,CATSDPGTSSYNEQFF
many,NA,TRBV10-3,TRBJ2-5,TGTGCCATCAGTGAGGGGGGAAGCGGCGAGACCCAGTACTTC,CAISEGGSGETQYF
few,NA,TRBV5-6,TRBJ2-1,TGTGCCAGCAGCTTGGCCACCCACAGGGACGGGGGGCCCAATGAGCAGTTCTTC,CASSLATHRDGGPNEQFF
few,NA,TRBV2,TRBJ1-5,TGTGCCAGCAGTGACCGGGGGGGTAGCAATCAGCCCCAGCATTTT,CASSDRGGSNQPQHF
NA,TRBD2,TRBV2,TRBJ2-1,TGTGCCAGCAGTGATTTCGTAGCGGGGAGGAATGAGCAGTTCTTC,CASSDFVAGRNEQFF
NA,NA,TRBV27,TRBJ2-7,TGTGCCAGCAGTTACCCTACTAGAGCTGCTACTTACGAGCAGTACTTC,CASSYPTRAATYEQYF
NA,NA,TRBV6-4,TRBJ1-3,TGTGCCAGGAGAGCCCCGGGCGGCCGAAACACCATATATTTT,CARRAPGGRNTIYF
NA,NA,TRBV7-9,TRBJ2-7,TGTGCCAGCAGATTGGACGGCTACGAGCAGTACTTC,CASRLDGYEQYF
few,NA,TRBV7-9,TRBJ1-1,TGTGCCAGCAGCTTTTACCCCCAGGGTGGGACTGAAGCTTTCTTT,CASSFYPQGGTEAFF
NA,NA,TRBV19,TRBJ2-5,TGTGCCAGTAGTCCACAGGACTACCAAGAGACCCAGTACTTC,CASSPQDYQETQYF
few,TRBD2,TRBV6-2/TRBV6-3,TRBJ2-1,TGTGCCAGCAGCCTGACTAGCGGGAGAATTTATGAGCAGTTCTTC,CASSLTSGRIYEQFF